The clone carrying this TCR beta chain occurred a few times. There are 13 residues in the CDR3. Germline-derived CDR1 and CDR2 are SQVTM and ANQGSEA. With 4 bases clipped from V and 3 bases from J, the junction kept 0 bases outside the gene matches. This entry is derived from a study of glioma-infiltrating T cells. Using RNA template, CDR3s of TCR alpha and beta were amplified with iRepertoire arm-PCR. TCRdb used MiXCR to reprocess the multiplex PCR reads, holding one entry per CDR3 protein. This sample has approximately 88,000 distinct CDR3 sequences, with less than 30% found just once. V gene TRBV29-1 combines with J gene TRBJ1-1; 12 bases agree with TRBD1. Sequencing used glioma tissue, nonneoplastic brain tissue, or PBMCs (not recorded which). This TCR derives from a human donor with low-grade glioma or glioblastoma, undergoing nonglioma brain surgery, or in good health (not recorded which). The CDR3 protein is CSVGDRGHTEAFF. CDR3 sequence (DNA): TGCAGCGTTGGGGACAGGGGGCACACTGAAGCTTTCTTT.